This record looks at one T cell receptor beta chain sequence and its context. Its antigen is not identified. This may stem from a read error, because a much larger clone lies one nucleotide away. Other DNA sequences in the same sample also yield this CDR3. This table comes from immunoSEQ multiplex PCR, and its TCRdb copy is limited to in-frame clones, with some not included. The sample records fewer than 90,000 clones, about 91% being singletons. The entry originates in a study of T cell responses to AZD1222 COVID-19 vaccine. Study findings and constraints: The number of AZD1222 recipients seropositive at baseline was only 5 to 7. Two AZD1222 administrations were followed by greater Spike-specific TCR breadth and depth.

The sample in question was peripheral blood, obtained 28 days after the second AZD1222 dose. This TCR was recovered from an adult who received the AZD1222 COVID-19 vaccine.

CDR3 sequence: CASSQPRGTGGAGITGELFF. In nucleotides, the CDR3 is TGCGCCAGCAGCCAACCCCGGGGGACAGGGGGCGCAGGGATCACCGGGGAGCTGTTTTTT. The gene calls are TRBV5-1 and TRBJ2-2; TRBD1 aligns across 12 bases. The CDR3 is 20 residues long. The junction had 17 bases not matched to a gene; V was cut back by 4 bases and J by 4 bases. Germline assignment: CDR1 SGHRS and CDR2 YFSETQ.